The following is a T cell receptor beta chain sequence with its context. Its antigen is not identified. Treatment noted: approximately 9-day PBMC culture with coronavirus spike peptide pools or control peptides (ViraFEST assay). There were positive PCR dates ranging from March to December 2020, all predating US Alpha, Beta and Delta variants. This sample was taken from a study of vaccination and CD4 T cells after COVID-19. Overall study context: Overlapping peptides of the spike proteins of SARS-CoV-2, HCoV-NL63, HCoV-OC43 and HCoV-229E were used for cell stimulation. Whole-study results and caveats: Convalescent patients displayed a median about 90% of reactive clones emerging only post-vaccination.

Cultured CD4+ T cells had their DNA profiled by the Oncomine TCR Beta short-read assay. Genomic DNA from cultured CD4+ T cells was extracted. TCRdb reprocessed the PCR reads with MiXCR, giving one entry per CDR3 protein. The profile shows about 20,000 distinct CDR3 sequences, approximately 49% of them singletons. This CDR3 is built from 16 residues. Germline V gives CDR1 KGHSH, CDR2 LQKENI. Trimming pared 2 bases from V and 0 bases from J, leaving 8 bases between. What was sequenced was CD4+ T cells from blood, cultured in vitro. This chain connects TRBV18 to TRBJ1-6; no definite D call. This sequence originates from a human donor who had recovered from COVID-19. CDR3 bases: TGTGCCAGCTCACCAAACGAAAACTCCTATAATTCACCCCTCCACTTT. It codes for CASSPNENSYNSPLHF.